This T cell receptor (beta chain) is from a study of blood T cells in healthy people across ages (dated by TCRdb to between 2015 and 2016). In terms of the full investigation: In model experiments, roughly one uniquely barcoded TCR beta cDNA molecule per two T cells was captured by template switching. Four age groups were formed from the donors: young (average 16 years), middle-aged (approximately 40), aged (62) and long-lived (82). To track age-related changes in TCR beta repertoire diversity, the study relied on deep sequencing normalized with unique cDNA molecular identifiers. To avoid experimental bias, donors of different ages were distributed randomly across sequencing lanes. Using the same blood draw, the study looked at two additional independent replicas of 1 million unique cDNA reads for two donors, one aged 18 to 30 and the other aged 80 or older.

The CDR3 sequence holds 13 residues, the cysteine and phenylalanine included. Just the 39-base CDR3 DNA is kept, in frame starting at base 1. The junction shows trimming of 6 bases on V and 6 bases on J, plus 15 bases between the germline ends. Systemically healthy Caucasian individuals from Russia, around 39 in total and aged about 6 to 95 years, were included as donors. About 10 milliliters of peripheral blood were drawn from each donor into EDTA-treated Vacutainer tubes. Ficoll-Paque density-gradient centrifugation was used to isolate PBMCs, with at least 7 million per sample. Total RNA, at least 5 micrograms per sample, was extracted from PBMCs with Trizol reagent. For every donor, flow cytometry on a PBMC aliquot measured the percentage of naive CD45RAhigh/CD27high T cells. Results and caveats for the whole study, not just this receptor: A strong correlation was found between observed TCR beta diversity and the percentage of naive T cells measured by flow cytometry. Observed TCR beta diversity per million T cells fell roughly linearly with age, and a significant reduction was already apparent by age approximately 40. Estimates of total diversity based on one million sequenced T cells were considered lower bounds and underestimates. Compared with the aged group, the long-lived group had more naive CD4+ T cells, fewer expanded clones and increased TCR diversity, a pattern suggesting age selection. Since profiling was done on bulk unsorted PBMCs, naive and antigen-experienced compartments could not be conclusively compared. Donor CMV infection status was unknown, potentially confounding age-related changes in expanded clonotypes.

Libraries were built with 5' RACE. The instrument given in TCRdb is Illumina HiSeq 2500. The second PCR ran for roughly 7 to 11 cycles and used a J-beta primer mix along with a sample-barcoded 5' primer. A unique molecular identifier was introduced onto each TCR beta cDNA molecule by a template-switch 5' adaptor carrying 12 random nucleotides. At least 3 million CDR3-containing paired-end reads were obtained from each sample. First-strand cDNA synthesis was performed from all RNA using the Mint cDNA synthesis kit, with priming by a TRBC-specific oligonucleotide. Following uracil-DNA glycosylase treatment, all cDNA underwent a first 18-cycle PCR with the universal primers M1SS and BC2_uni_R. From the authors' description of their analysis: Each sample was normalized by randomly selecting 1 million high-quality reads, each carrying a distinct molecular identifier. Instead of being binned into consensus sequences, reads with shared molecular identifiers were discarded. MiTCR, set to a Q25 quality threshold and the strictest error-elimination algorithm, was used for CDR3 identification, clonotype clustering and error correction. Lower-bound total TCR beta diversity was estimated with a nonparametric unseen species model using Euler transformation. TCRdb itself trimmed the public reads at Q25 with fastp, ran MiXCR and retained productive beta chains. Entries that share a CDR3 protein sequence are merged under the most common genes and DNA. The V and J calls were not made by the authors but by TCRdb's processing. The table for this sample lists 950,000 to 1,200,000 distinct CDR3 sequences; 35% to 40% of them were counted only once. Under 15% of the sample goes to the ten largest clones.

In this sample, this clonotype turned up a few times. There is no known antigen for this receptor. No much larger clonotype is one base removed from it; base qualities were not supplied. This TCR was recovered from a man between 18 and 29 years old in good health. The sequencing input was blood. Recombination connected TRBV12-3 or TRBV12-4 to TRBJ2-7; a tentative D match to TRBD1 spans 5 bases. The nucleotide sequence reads TGTGCCAGCAGGCCGCAGGGAAAACGCGAGCAGTACTTC. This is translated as CASRPQGKREQYF.